These 16 T cell receptor beta chains were sequenced from one sample in a study of T cell responses to AZD1222 COVID-19 vaccine. Some clones are missing from TCRdb's copy, which holds only in-frame ones; the method was immunoSEQ multiplex PCR. This repertoire shows 140,000 to 150,000 clones, about 93% found once; its top ten account for under 10%. Sequencing was performed on peripheral blood, taken on day 0 of AZD1222 vaccination. These receptors originate from an adult in good health.

The V call is TRBV19, the J call TRBJ1-1; weak D call: TRBD1 (6 bases). The CDR3 is 15 amino acids. The ends were cut back, 4 bases at V and 5 bases at J, with 17 bases in the middle. In germline, CDR1 is LNHDA, CDR2 SQIVND (reference sequence). The DNA for the CDR3 is TGTGCCAGTAGTACTACTGACAGGTTCTGGACTGAAGCTTTCTTT. This codes for CASSTTDRFWTEAFF.

The chain employs TRBV7-9 and TRBJ2-7; a possible D gene is TRBD2 (5 bases). The germline V gene has CDR1 SEHNR and CDR2 FQNEAQ (reference sequence). The CDR3 sequence is 13 residues long. V was clipped by 6 bases and J by 0 bases, with 9 bases between them. The CDR3: CASRRGLSYEQYF. CDR3 coding DNA: TGTGCCAGCAGAAGAGGACTCTCCTACGAGCAGTACTTC.

The chain uses TRBV7-6 and TRBJ2-7, with D hard to call. The V gene lost 1 base and the J gene lost 1 base, with 8 bases spanning the gap. This CDR3 region has 14 residues. The germline CDR1 and CDR2 sequences are SGHVS and FNYEAQ. CDR3 sequence (DNA): TGTGCCAGCAGCTTAGTGCTAGGATCCTACGAGCAGTACTTC. Its protein product is CASSLVLGSYEQYF.

This clone was observed a single time. The chain joins TRBV28 to TRBJ1-2; weak D call: TRBD1 (5 bases). V was cut by 3 bases and J by 5 bases, with 7 bases left in between. Germline-derived CDR1 and CDR2 are MDHEN and SYDVKM. CDR3 length: 12 residues. CDR3 protein: CASSFRQYGYTF. Written as DNA, the CDR3 is TGTGCCAGCAGTTTTAGACAGTATGGCTACACCTTC.

The chain couples TRBV4-2 to TRBJ2-5, with D maybe TRBD2 (6 bases). Germline CDR1 and CDR2: LGHNA and YNFKEQ. The CDR3 has 18 amino acids. Trimming pared 1 base from V and 9 bases from J, leaving 27 bases between. The CDR3 bases are TGTGCCAGCAGCCAAGGGAGGTATGGCCCTCACGGGGGAAAGGCCCAGTACTTC. This gives the protein CASSQGRYGPHGGKAQYF.

The chain carries TRBV2 and TRBJ1-1, with D perhaps matching TRBD1 (5 bases). Trimming took off 6 bases at V and 6 bases at J, with 14 bases between the two ends. The germline V gene encodes CDR1 SNHLY and CDR2 FYNNEI. The CDR3 extends over 13 amino acids. Here the CDR3 DNA reads TGTGCCAGCAGGGGACGGGGACTGCCTGAAGCTTTCTTT. This sequence encodes CASRGRGLPEAFF. The full variable domain, in which reference TRBV2 and TRBJ1-1 provide the parts outside the CDR3, is EPEVTQTPSHQVTQMGQEVILRCVPISNHLYFYWYRQILGQKVEFLVSFYNNEISEKSEIFDDQFSVERPDGSNFTLKIRSTKLEDSAMYFCASRGRGLPEAFFGQGTRLTVV.

This chain connects TRBV11-1 to TRBJ1-2; the D gene is possibly TRBD1 (5 bases). The germline V and J ends were trimmed by 6 bases and 7 bases, with 21 bases remaining between them. CDR3 size: 15 residues. CDR1 is SGHAT and CDR2 is FQDESV in the germline V gene (reference sequence). DNA of the CDR3: TGTGCCAGCAGTTACGATGGGACGGCCTATTTTGGCTACACCTTC. The encoded protein is CASSYDGTAYFGYTF. Variable domain in full (rest from reference TRBV11-1 and TRBJ1-2): EAEVAQSPRYKITEKSQAVAFWCDPISGHATLYWYRQILGQGPELLVQFQDESVVDDSQLPKDRFSAERLKGVDSTLKIQPAELGDSAMYLCASSYDGTAYFGYTFGSGTRLTVV.

This chain uses TRBV4-1 with TRBJ1-1; 7 nucleotides agree with TRBD1. The CDR3 has 15 residues. From germline, CDR1 is MGHRA and CDR2 YSYEKL. J gave up 4 bases and V 6 bases, and 11 bases lay outside the gene matches. CDR3: CASSSYRGLGTEAFF. CDR3 coding DNA: TGCGCCAGCAGTTCCTACAGGGGACTTGGCACTGAAGCTTTCTTT.

This clone was picked up a small number of times. The rearrangement uses TRBV18 and TRBJ1-2, with 8 positions matching TRBD1. The junction had 10 bases not matched to a gene; V was cut back by 0 bases and J by 4 bases. The CDR3 extends over 17 amino acids. CDR1 and CDR2 (germline): KGHSH, LQKENI. In DNA form, the CDR3 reads TGTGCCAGCTCACCACCGTTTGCAGGGGGCGCGGGCTATGGCTACACCTTC. Translation gives CASSPPFAGGAGYGYTF.

In its sample, this clone was seen a few times. The chain carries TRBV18 and TRBJ2-7, with a possible D match to TRBD2 (5 bases). This CDR3 has 16 amino acids. The V end lost 4 bases, the J end lost 7 bases, and 23 bases lay between the germline ends. The germline CDR1 and CDR2 sequences are KGHSH and LQKENI. DNA for the CDR3: TGTGCCAGCTCACTGTACGTAGGCACGGAGACGGGGGAGCAGTACTTC. Translation gives CASSLYVGTETGEQYF.

This chain links TRBV11-2 with TRBJ2-7; 9 bases fit TRBD1. V shed 0 bases and J 7 bases; nucleotides not matched to a gene: 4. This CDR3 is built from 14 residues. Germline assignment: CDR1 SGHAT and CDR2 FQNNGV. CDR3 residues: CASSLDTGGGEQYF. The DNA for the CDR3 is TGTGCCAGCAGCTTAGATACAGGGGGCGGGGAGCAGTACTTC. Together with reference TRBV11-2 and TRBJ2-7, the CDR3 gives the full variable domain: EAGVAQSPRYKIIEKRQSVAFWCNPISGHATLYWYQQILGQGPKLLIQFQNNGVVDDSQLPKDRFSAERLKGVDSTLKIQPAKLEDSAVYLCASSLDTGGGEQYFGPGTRLTVT.

The rearrangement uses TRBV3-1 (or the pseudogene TRBV3-2) and TRBJ2-1; the D gene is possibly TRBD2 (5 bases). Germline V CDR1 and CDR2: LGHDT, YNNKEL (reference sequence). The CDR3 contains 15 residues. Trimming removed 4 bases at V and 7 bases at J, with 17 bases between. DNA of the CDR3: TGTGCCAGCAGCCCAACTTGGGGTGGGGAGAATGAGCAGTTCTTC. This translates into CASSPTWGGENEQFF.

CDR3 sequence (DNA): TGTGCCAGCAGCTTGGGTCAGGACCTTACCCACTATGGCTACACCTTC. As protein: CASSLGQDLTHYGYTF. The chain carries TRBV5-4 and TRBJ1-2; D gene unclear. The CDR3 is made up of 16 amino acids. The germline CDR1 and CDR2 sequences are SGHNT and YYREEE (reference sequence). Trimming shortened V by 0 bases and J by 3 bases, and 15 bases separated the two germline ends. The complete variable domain, with remaining parts taken from reference TRBV5-4 and TRBJ1-2, reads ETGVTQSPTHLIKTRGQQVTLRCSSQSGHNTVSWYQQALGQGPQFIFQYYREEENGRGNFPPRFSGLQFPNYSSELNVNALELDDSALYLCASSLGQDLTHYGYTFGSGTRLTVV.

This chain links TRBV7-9 with TRBJ2-1; tentative D call: TRBD1 (5 bases). Between the trimmed V and J ends, which lost 1 base and 2 bases, there was a span of 15 bases. Germline V gene data show CDR1 as SEHNR and CDR2 as FQNEAQ (reference sequence). The CDR3 is made up of 17 amino acids. The CDR3: CASSLVLGTGPYNEQFF. The DNA for the CDR3 is TGTGCCAGCAGCTTAGTATTAGGTACAGGACCCTACAATGAGCAGTTCTTC.

This sequence joins TRBV2 and TRBJ1-6; TRBD1 is a possible D gene (5 bases). The V end lost 9 bases, the J end lost 0 bases, and 12 bases lay between the germline ends. The germline V gene encodes CDR1 SNHLY and CDR2 FYNNEI. The CDR3 has 15 residues. For the CDR3, the DNA is TGTGCCAGTCACAGGACGAGCTCCTATAATTCACCCCTCCACTTT. Protein: CASHRTSSYNSPLHF.

Note on this clone: Its ends do not fully match the called genes, so a read error is possible. V gene TRBV19 combines with J gene TRBJ2-3; 8 nucleotides agree with TRBD2. This CDR3 contains 15 residues. Per germline, CDR1 LNHDA and CDR2 SQIVND (reference sequence). The CDR3, as DNA: TGTGCCAGTAGTAGGTGGGGTAGCGGGGATATTAACTGTCATTTT. Its translation: CASSRWGSGDINCHF.